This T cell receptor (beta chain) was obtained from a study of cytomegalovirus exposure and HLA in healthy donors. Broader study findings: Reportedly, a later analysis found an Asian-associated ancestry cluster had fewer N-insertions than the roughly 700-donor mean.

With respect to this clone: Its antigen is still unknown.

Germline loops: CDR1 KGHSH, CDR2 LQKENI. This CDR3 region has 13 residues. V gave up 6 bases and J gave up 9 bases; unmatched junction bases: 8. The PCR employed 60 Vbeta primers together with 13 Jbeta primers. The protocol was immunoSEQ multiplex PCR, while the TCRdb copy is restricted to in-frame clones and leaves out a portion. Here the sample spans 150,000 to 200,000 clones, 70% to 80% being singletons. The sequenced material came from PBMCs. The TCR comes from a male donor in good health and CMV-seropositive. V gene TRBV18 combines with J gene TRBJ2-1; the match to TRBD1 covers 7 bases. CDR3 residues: CASSITRGPEQFF. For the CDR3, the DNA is TGTGCCAGCTCTATAACAAGGGGGCCTGAGCAGTTCTTC.